These 17 T cell receptor beta chains were all obtained from the same sample, sequenced in a study of graft-versus-host responses after intestinal transplantation. TCRdb's table, derived via immunoSEQ multiplex PCR, lists solely in-frame clones and lacks some. The data hold about 98,000 clones, with 86% observed a single time. The specimen comprised PBMCs, sampled 255 days after intestinal transplant. The source of these receptors is a human patient who received an intestinal transplant, so some T cells may come from the graft donor.

V gene TRBV19 combines with J gene TRBJ1-5; D is possibly TRBD1 (6 bases). Germline CDR1 is LNHDA and CDR2 is SQIVND (reference sequence). The V and J ends lost 5 bases and 2 bases respectively, with 13 bases between them. The length of the CDR3 is 15 residues. The CDR3 spells CASSPQGIGNQPQHF. The CDR3 DNA reads TGTGCCAGTAGTCCCCAGGGGATCGGCAATCAGCCCCAGCATTTT.

The chain combines TRBV11-2 with TRBJ1-5; TRBD1 is a possible D gene (5 bases). This CDR3 has 13 residues. V dropped 1 base and J dropped 7 bases, with 8 bases sitting between them. CDR1 is SGHAT, CDR2 FQNNGV, per germline. The CDR3 sequence is CASSLGGGQPQHF. CDR3 bases: TGTGCCAGCAGCTTAGGTGGGGGACAGCCCCAGCATTTT.

The chain recombines TRBV7-6 with TRBJ2-7, with TRBD1 matching over 8 bases. The germline CDR1 and CDR2 sequences are SGHVS and FNYEAQ. This CDR3 is 16 amino acids long. V gave up 5 bases and J gave up 0 bases; unmatched junction bases: 9. CDR3 protein: CASSPSAGTGSYEQYF. The CDR3 DNA is TGTGCCAGCAGCCCTTCAGCCGGGACAGGCTCCTACGAGCAGTACTTC. The variable domain in full, completed from reference TRBV7-6 and TRBJ2-7, reads GAGVSQSPRYKVTKRGQDVALRCDPISGHVSLYWYRQALGQGPEFLTYFNYEAQQDKSGLPNDRFSAERPEGSISTLTIQRTEQRDSAMYRCASSPSAGTGSYEQYFGPGTRLTVT.

V is TRBV11-1 and J is TRBJ2-1, with 13 bases lining up with TRBD2. The germline V gene has CDR1 SGHAT and CDR2 FQDESV (reference sequence). The CDR3 sequence is 16 residues long. The V gene end was trimmed by 3 bases and the J gene end by 3 bases; junction bases not matched to a gene: 2. Here the CDR3 DNA reads TGTGCCAGCAGCTTGCGACTAGCGGGGGGCTACAATGAGCAGTTCTTC. It yields the protein CASSLRLAGGYNEQFF.

The chain recombines TRBV2 with TRBJ1-1; D gene uncertain. Trimming pared 6 bases from V and 3 bases from J, leaving 11 bases between. This CDR3 has 13 amino acids. Looked up from germline, CDR1 is SNHLY and CDR2 is FYNNEI. CDR3 protein: CASRQTDDTEAFF. In DNA form, the CDR3 reads TGTGCCAGCAGACAGACGGACGACACTGAAGCTTTCTTT.

The chain has TRBV2 and TRBJ2-2; D unclear. Trimming left V 6 bases short and J 0 bases short, with 2 bases between. Germline V gene sequence: CDR1 SNHLY, CDR2 FYNNEI. This CDR3 contains 12 residues. CDR3 protein: CASRSNTGELFF. The CDR3 DNA is TGTGCCAGCAGATCGAACACCGGGGAGCTGTTTTTT.

The chain carries TRBV7-9 and TRBJ2-2; D unclear. V lost 5 bases and J lost 5, with 6 bases in between. The CDR3 spans 12 residues. Germline V gives CDR1 SEHNR, CDR2 FQNEAQ (reference sequence). The CDR3 DNA is TGTGCCAGCAGCCACGATACCGGGGAGCTGTTTTTT. As protein: CASSHDTGELFF.

The gene calls are TRBV7-8 and TRBJ1-5; D is undetermined. The CDR3 totals 14 residues. Germline V gene data show CDR1 as SGHVS and CDR2 as FQNEAQ. With 2 bases removed from V and 5 bases from J, the gap between germline ends came to 10 bases. CDR3 coding DNA: TGTGCCAGCAGCTTATGGGTCTCCGATCAGCCCCAGCATTTT. Residues: CASSLWVSDQPQHF.

This sequence joins TRBV10-1 and TRBJ1-1, with D hard to call. The CDR3 length is 17 residues. The germline V gene encodes CDR1 WNHNN and CDR2 SYGVQD (reference sequence). V was cut by 2 bases and J by 3 bases, with 19 bases left in between. The CDR3 DNA reads as TGCGCCAGCAGTGAGCTAGGGAAACAGACGCGGGACACTGAAGCTTTCTTT. It codes for CASSELGKQTRDTEAFF.

This chain joins TRBV19 and TRBJ2-3; a possible D gene is TRBD1 (6 bases). Trimming shortened V by 8 bases and J by 1 base, and 13 bases separated the two germline ends. This CDR3 has 14 residues. The germline gives CDR1 LNHDA, CDR2 SQIVND (reference sequence). CDR3 loop: CASRTGFGTDTQYF. In nucleotides, the CDR3 is TGTGCCAGTCGTACAGGGTTTGGCACAGATACGCAGTATTTT.

The chain recombines TRBV2 with TRBJ2-2, with D unresolved. Trimming pared 5 bases from V and 1 base from J, leaving 17 bases between. The CDR3 consists of 17 residues. Germline CDR1 SNHLY, CDR2 FYNNEI. The DNA for the CDR3 is TGTGCCAGCAGTCAAAGGCCAGACACCCGGAACACCGGGGAGCTGTTTTTT. It codes for CASSQRPDTRNTGELFF.

This rearrangement joins TRBV5-1 to TRBJ2-5; tentative D call: TRBD2 (6 bases). V shed 2 bases and J shed 0 bases, with 11 bases lying between them. The CDR3 spans 15 residues. Germline CDR1 reads SGHRS; CDR2 reads YFSETQ. CDR3 sequence: CASSFMAGNQETQYF. As DNA, the CDR3 is TGCGCCAGCAGCTTCATGGCGGGGAACCAAGAGACCCAGTACTTC.

This chain's CDR3 is CATGVSRPFYQPQHF. CDR3 coding DNA: TGTGCCACCGGCGTTTCTCGGCCGTTCTATCAGCCCCAGCATTTT. The chain uses TRBV15 and TRBJ1-5, with D hard to call. V lost 8 bases and J 5 bases, leaving 19 bases between the germline ends. Germline values: CDR1 LNHNV, CDR2 YYDKDF (reference sequence). The CDR3 is made up of 15 amino acids.

The rearrangement uses TRBV7-2 and TRBJ2-5; TRBD2 matches 7 bases. CDR1 SGHTA and CDR2 FQGNSA come from the germline V gene. The CDR3 spans 14 residues. J was trimmed by 5 bases and V by 5 bases; bases with no gene match: 8. The CDR3 protein is CASSGLSGTETQYF. CDR3 DNA: TGTGCCAGCAGCGGTCTCAGCGGGACGGAGACCCAGTACTTC.

The CDR3 here is CASSQMGGMTPPNEQFF. Written as DNA, the CDR3 is TGTGCCAGCAGCCAAATGGGCGGGATGACCCCCCCCAATGAGCAGTTCTTC. The rearrangement links TRBV7-8 to TRBJ2-1; a possible D gene is TRBD2 (6 bases). The length of the CDR3 is 17 residues. Germline values: CDR1 SGHVS, CDR2 FQNEAQ. The germline V and J ends were trimmed by 5 bases and 6 bases, with 23 bases remaining between them.

J is TRBJ2-7 and V is TRBV11-2; D remains ambiguous. Trimming took off 0 bases at V and 8 bases at J, with 11 bases between the two ends. The CDR3 runs 13 residues. Per the germline V gene, CDR1 is SGHAT and CDR2 is FQNNGV. The CDR3: CASSLEPEGKQYF. The CDR3 DNA follows: TGTGCCAGCAGCTTAGAACCGGAAGGGAAGCAGTACTTC.

The CDR3 nucleotides read TGTGCCAGCAGCTCAAAGACAGGTGGGGCAGATACGCAGTATTTT. It is translated as CASSSKTGGADTQYF. The rearrangement uses TRBV11-2 and TRBJ2-3; D possibly corresponds to TRBD1 (6 bases). CDR1 is SGHAT, CDR2 FQNNGV, per germline. This CDR3 has 15 residues. The V gene lost 4 bases and the J gene lost 4 bases, with 15 bases spanning the gap.